This T cell receptor (beta chain) emerged from a study of cytomegalovirus exposure and HLA in healthy donors. Study at large: A data release that came early held roughly 85 million unique TCRs from HLA-typed donors.

PCR amplification relied on 60 Vbeta primers (plus 13 Jbeta primers). The table came from immunoSEQ multiplex PCR; TCRdb's copy has only in-frame clones and leaves some out. This repertoire shows some 190,000 clones, roughly nine tenths found once; its top ten account for approximately 1.1%. Findings and caveats of the study: A few CMV-associated chains proved CMV antigen-specific in vitro. In a later analysis, at a false discovery rate of 0.05, roughly 16,000 TCR beta sequences matched HLA alleles.

Germline trimming cut 7 bases from V and 5 bases from J; bases unmatched to any gene: 10. This CDR3 spans 13 amino acids. In germline, CDR1 is SQVTM, CDR2 ANQGSEA. Comments on this clone: The antigen is undetermined.

This chain joins TRBV29-1 and TRBJ1-1; TRBD1 matches at 7 bases. Specimen: PBMCs. The clonotype was recovered from a boy aged 2 to 10 in good health and CMV-seronegative. The CDR3 bases are TGCAGCGCTATACCGGGACAGCTGACTGAAGCTTTCTTT. It encodes CSAIPGQLTEAFF.